These T cell receptor beta chains were read from a single sample in a study of blood T cell repertoires in COVID-19. Sequenced by immunoSEQ multiplex PCR; TCRdb stores in-frame clones only, minus some. The data show over 65,000 clones, 70% to 90% seen once. The sample consisted of peripheral blood. These receptors were taken from a man aged 50 to 59 with active or convalescent COVID-19. Each CDR3 is given with its conserved first and last residue. The order of the fields is J gene, clone size, V gene, D gene, CDR3 length, CDR3 DNA, CDR3 protein. D genes are given only for firm matches. The listing skips clone size in some rows; elsewhere it reads once, few, many or a size class.

>TRBJ1-2|NA|TRBV28|NA|17
TGTGCCAGCAGCCTTCCGGGAGGGGGTTTAGCTAACTATGGCTACACCTTC
CASSLPGGGLANYGYTF
>TRBJ2-7|once|TRBV5-1|TRBD1|14
TGCGCCAGCAGCTTGGGGGGGACAGCTGGCGAGCAGTACTTC
CASSLGGTAGEQYF
>TRBJ2-5|NA|TRBV24-1|TRBD1|16
TGTGCCACCAGTGACCCTCTAGGGACAGGGATTGAGACCCAGTACTTC
CATSDPLGTGIETQYF
>TRBJ1-2|few|TRBV6-5|TRBD1|15
TGTGCCAGCAGGATTCCGGGACAGCAGAACTATGGCTACACCTTC
CASRIPGQQNYGYTF
>TRBJ1-2|NA|TRBV19|NA|13
TGTGCCAGTAGTATACTCAACAGGGATGGCTACACCTTC
CASSILNRDGYTF
>TRBJ2-1|NA|TRBV19|NA|15
TGTGCCAGTAGTAAACTGGCAGGGTTATTCAATGAGCAGTTCTTC
CASSKLAGLFNEQFF
>TRBJ2-2|NA|TRBV7-7|TRBD1|16
TGTGCCAGCAGCCCCATTGTGACAGGGCGCACCGGGGAGCTGTTTTTT
CASSPIVTGRTGELFF
>TRBJ1-1|NA|TRBV19|NA|12
TGTGCCAGTAGGCAACGGGGGGCTGAAGCTTTCTTT
CASRQRGAEAFF
>TRBJ2-3|NA|TRBV4-3|NA|14
TGCGCCAGCAGCCAGCAACTCTTCACAGATACGCAGTATTTT
CASSQQLFTDTQYF
>TRBJ2-3|NA|TRBV19|TRBD2|14
TGTGCCAGTAGTATATTAGCGGGGGGTGATACGCAGTATTTT
CASSILAGGDTQYF
>TRBJ1-3|NA|TRBV11-2|TRBD1|14
TGTGCCAGCAGCGCACAGGGGGCGGGAAACACCATATATTTT
CASSAQGAGNTIYF
>TRBJ2-1|once|TRBV19|TRBD1|16
TGTGCCAGTAGTATAGTAACAGGGGGCTCCTACAATGAGCAGTTCTTC
CASSIVTGGSYNEQFF
>TRBJ2-7|NA|TRBV27|NA|14
TGTGCCAGCAGTACTACAGGTACTTCCTACGAGCAGTACTTC
CASSTTGTSYEQYF
>TRBJ2-5|NA|TRBV5-4|TRBD1|15
TGTGCCAGCAGCGTCGACAGGGGGATGGGGGAGACCCAGTACTTC
CASSVDRGMGETQYF
>TRBJ2-7|NA|TRBV6-2/TRBV6-3|NA|13
TGTGCCAGCAGTGACCGGAGCTCCTACGAGCAGTACTTC
CASSDRSSYEQYF
>TRBJ2-3|NA|TRBV5-6|NA|15
TGTGCCAGCAGCTTTAATTCAGGGGGCACAGATACGCAGTATTTT
CASSFNSGGTDTQYF
>TRBJ1-2|once|TRBV28|NA|16
TGTGCCAGCAGTTTATTGGGGGCGCGTTATTTCGATGGCTACACCTTC
CASSLLGARYFDGYTF
>TRBJ1-4|NA|TRBV18|NA|16
TGTGCCAGCTCACCACTGAGAGCGGTTGCGAGTGAAAAACTGTTTTTT
CASSPLRAVASEKLFF
>TRBJ2-3|NA|TRBV10-1|NA|14
TGCGCCAGCAGTGAGTCGGCCAGGGTCGCTACGCAGTATTTT
CASSESARVATQYF
>TRBJ1-2|NA|TRBV6-6|NA|13
TGTGCCAGCAGTAGGGCTGAGGGAGGTGACTACACCTTC
CASSRAEGGDYTF
>TRBJ2-1|NA|TRBV24-1|TRBD2|20
TGTGCCACCAGTGATTCCCGGGGACTAGCGGGGGGGCTCAGGTACAATGAGCAGTTCTTC
CATSDSRGLAGGLRYNEQFF
>TRBJ1-2|NA|TRBV6-1|NA|12
TGTGCCAGCAGTGAACAGGGGTATGGCTACACCTTC
CASSEQGYGYTF
>TRBJ1-4|NA|TRBV19|NA|13
TGTGCCAGTAGCGCGGACATCGCGGAAAAACTGTTTTTT
CASSADIAEKLFF
>TRBJ1-4|NA|TRBV21-1|NA|15
TGTGCCAGCAGCTCCCCCAGGGTTTACGGTGAAAAACTGTTTTTT
CASSSPRVYGEKLFF
>TRBJ2-7|NA|TRBV30|NA|15
TGTGCCTGGAGTCCGGGACAAAGGGGCCCCTACGAGCAGTACTTC
CAWSPGQRGPYEQYF
>TRBJ2-1|few|TRBV18|NA|17
TGTGCCAGCTCCCCGGGTGGTTCCAGTCCCTACTACAATGAGCAGTTCTTC
CASSPGGSSPYYNEQFF
>TRBJ2-7|few|TRBV27|NA|15
TGTGCCAGCAGTTTAGACGGGACACCGTCCTACGAGCAGTACTTC
CASSLDGTPSYEQYF
>TRBJ2-7|NA|TRBV2|TRBD2|13
TGTGCCAGCAAGACTAGCGGTAGATACGAGCAGTACTTC
CASKTSGRYEQYF
>TRBJ1-5|NA|TRBV28|TRBD1|18
TGTGCCAGCAGCCTGCTCTGGGACAGGGGGCGCGGAAATCAGCCCCAGCATTTT
CASSLLWDRGRGNQPQHF
>TRBJ2-1|once|TRBV11-2|TRBD1|15
TGTGCCAGCAGCTTACGAGGACAGGATTCCAATGAGCAGTTCTTC
CASSLRGQDSNEQFF
>TRBJ1-1|few|TRBV5-4|NA|16
TGTGCCAGCAGCTTGGGGGGAGGGACAAGAAGATCTGAAGCTTTCTTT
CASSLGGGTRRSEAFF
>TRBJ2-2|few|TRBV5-1|TRBD2|17
TGCGCCAGCAGCTTGTCCCAAGGACGGGGGGGCACCGGGGAGCTGTTTTTT
CASSLSQGRGGTGELFF
>TRBJ2-5|NA|TRBV29-1|NA|13
TGCAGCGTTGGAGGTAATAAGGTAGAGACCCAGTACTTC
CSVGGNKVETQYF
>TRBJ2-4|NA|TRBV19|TRBD2|16
TGTGCCAGTAGCTCTACCCTAGCGGGAGTCAAAAACATTCAGTACTTC
CASSSTLAGVKNIQYF
>TRBJ2-3|NA|TRBV7-6|TRBD2|17
TGTGCCAGCAGCAGTAGAGCTAGCGGGGTGAGCACAGATACGCAGTATTTT
CASSSRASGVSTDTQYF
>TRBJ2-7|once|TRBV7-9|NA|14
TGTGCCAGCAGCCCGGACTTGCCTCCCTACGAGCAGTACTTC
CASSPDLPPYEQYF
>TRBJ1-3|once|TRBV28|NA|15
TGTGCCAGCACCGACGGGAAGATCTCTGGAAACACCATATATTTT
CASTDGKISGNTIYF
>TRBJ1-1|few|TRBV7-9|NA|13
TGTGCCAGCAGCTCCGACACGGCATCGACGGCTTTCTTT
CASSSDTASTAFF
>TRBJ2-3|NA|TRBV5-4|TRBD1|15
TGTGCCAGCAGCCCAGGGGACAGGGAGGCAGATACGCAGTATTTT
CASSPGDREADTQYF
>TRBJ2-7|NA|TRBV2|TRBD1|16
TGTGCCAGCAGGGCTTTACAGGGGGCGCACGGCTACGAGCAGTACTTC
CASRALQGAHGYEQYF
>TRBJ1-2|few|TRBV18|NA|15
TGTGCCAGCTCACCGCCCGGGAGATCTGAGTATGGCTACACCTTC
CASSPPGRSEYGYTF
>TRBJ2-3|NA|TRBV5-1|NA|13
TGCGCCAGCAGCTTTCCCGGGCGGGACACGCAGTATTTT
CASSFPGRDTQYF
>TRBJ2-5|NA|TRBV6-5|TRBD1|13
TGTGCCAGCACCCAAACAGGGGTGGAGACCCAGTACTTC
CASTQTGVETQYF
>TRBJ1-1|NA|TRBV5-1|TRBD1|18
TGCGCCAGCAGGAAGCGTTCGGGGTTGGGGCAGGGGGACACTGAAGCTTTCTTT
CASRKRSGLGQGDTEAFF
>TRBJ2-3|NA|TRBV4-1|NA|13
TGCGCCAGCAGCCATCCCGGACTTGATACGCAGTATTTT
CASSHPGLDTQYF
>TRBJ2-5|NA|TRBV12-5|TRBD2|18
TGTGCTAGTGGTTTCCTGGTTGGCGGGGGGGCTTACGGTGAGACCCAGTACTTC
CASGFLVGGGAYGETQYF
>TRBJ2-3|NA|TRBV18|TRBD1|16
TGTGCCAGCTGCCCCGGACAGGGAGGAAGCACAGATACGCAGTATTTT
CASCPGQGGSTDTQYF
>TRBJ2-7|NA|TRBV5-6|TRBD1|15
TGTGCCAGCAGGGAAACCGGGACAGCCTCCTACGAGCAGTACTTC
CASRETGTASYEQYF